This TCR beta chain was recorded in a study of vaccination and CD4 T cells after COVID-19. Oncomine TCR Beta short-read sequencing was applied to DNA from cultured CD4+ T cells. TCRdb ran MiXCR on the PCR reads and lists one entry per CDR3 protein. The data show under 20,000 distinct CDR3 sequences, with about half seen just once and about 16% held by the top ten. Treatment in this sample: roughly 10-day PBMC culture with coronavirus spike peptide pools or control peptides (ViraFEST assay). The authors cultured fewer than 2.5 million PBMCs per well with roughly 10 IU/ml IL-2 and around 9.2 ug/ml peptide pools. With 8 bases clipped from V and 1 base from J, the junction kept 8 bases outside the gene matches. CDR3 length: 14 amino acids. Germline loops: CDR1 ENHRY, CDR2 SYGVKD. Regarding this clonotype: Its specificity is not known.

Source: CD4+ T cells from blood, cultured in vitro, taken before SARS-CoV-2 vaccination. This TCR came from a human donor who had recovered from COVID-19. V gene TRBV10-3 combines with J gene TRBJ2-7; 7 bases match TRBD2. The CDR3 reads CAIRFGGSSYEQYF. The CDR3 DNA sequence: TGTGCCATCCGGTTCGGGGGGAGTTCCTACGAGCAGTACTTC.